This note documents a single T cell receptor (beta chain) sequence. Its antigen is unknown. The source of the sample is a study of shared clonotypes between healthy human individuals. Sequencing was performed with immunoSEQ multiplex PCR; in TCRdb, only in-frame clones are kept and a portion is missing. The sample consists of 2.3 million or so clones, 80% to 95% of them appearing once. Findings of the study overall: All-four-donor shared clonotypes had higher generation probabilities than non-shared clonotypes did.

The CDR3 is made up of 13 amino acids. Trimming took off 0 bases at V and 8 bases at J, with 11 bases between the two ends. The germline V gene has CDR1 SGHRS and CDR2 YFSETQ. The sequenced sample consisted of naive CD4+ T cells from PBMCs. The subset denotes: CD45RA+ positively selected. The V call is TRBV5-1, the J call TRBJ1-1; unclear D gene. The receptor was derived from a man younger than 35 in good health. Some clones in this sample may be carry-over from other donors' samples. The CDR3 protein is CASSLVPGAEAFF. DNA of the CDR3: TGCGCCAGCAGCTTGGTACCGGGAGCCGAAGCTTTCTTT.